This TCR beta chain was sequenced during a study of shared clonotypes between healthy human individuals (dated by TCRdb to 2020 to 2021). About the investigation overall: A couple of women and three men aged 18 to 49 years were included in the cohort. To estimate repertoire size and how much clonotype sharing occurs between individuals, the study deeply sequenced the blood TCR repertoires of several healthy adults. To increase sequencing depth and limit assay-specific biases, TCR repertoire library preparation and sequencing were carried out by different laboratories using diverse techniques. Per donor, leukapheresis produced somewhere between about 0.8 and 9 billion PBMCs.

Inclusive of the bounding cysteine and phenylalanine, the CDR3 is 13 residues long. The sequence is cut down to CDR3 DNA, 39 bases in frame from base 1. From the germline V gene, CDR1 is MDHEN and CDR2 is SYDVKM. At the junction V is shortened by 6 bases and J by 5 bases; bases outside the gene matches: 3. The donors were healthy, HIV-negative adults who had no recently reported acute infections or vaccinations. Only Caucasian adults living in Nashville, Tennessee, USA were represented among the donors. For unsorted samples, tens of millions of PBMCs were counted and genomic DNA was extracted with the QIAamp DNA Blood Mini kit. Blood was obtained by leukapheresis, after which PBMCs were separated by Ficoll-Histopaque density gradient centrifugation and cryopreserved in liquid nitrogen vapor phase. The paper's findings and limits, for the study overall: Only blood was sampled, and tissue TCR repertoires likely differ from those in blood. Because the study included only a small number of donors, the genetic and exposure-history diversity represented was limited. Based on pairwise subsampling, the degree of clonotype sharing among donors was expected to be affected by sequencing depth.

This clone was counted between two and nine times. No antigen is known for it. No clone much larger than this one lies a single base away; base qualities are absent. Using the deep immunoSEQ assay, multiplex PCR amplified TCR CDR3 regions from genomic DNA. Genomic DNA extracted from each cell subset was distributed evenly over all wells of several immunoSEQ 96-well plates, and each plate served as one replicate. For unsorted PBMC, each replicate PCR was loaded with approximately 320 ng genomic DNA, equivalent to approximately 33,000 T cell genomes. Ten immunoSEQ deep assay plates were used to sequence unsorted PBMC genomic DNA. The purified libraries were quantified using a Qubit 3.0 fluorometer, sized with a Bioanalyzer 2100, and then quantified again using the KAPA Library Quantification kit. Every immunoSEQ 96-well plate was sequenced on a separate single-read 150-cycle Illumina NextSeq 550 flow cell. The original methods were these. Because only junctional sequences without quality scores were contained in the immunoSEQ output, filtering matching that applied to full-length reads could not be performed. Sequences were annotated with PyIR, a Python wrapper for IgBLAST v1.9, and V/J genes and CDR3 were assigned using IMGT germline references. Reads with weak V/J assignments (E-value above 1e-6), missing CDR3, stop codons, out-of-frame junctions, or ambiguous translated residues were removed. V3J clonotypes were defined as sequences sharing the same inferred V gene, J gene, and CDR3 amino acid sequence. Percentage overlap between repertoires was calculated by dividing the number of shared unique clonotypes by the size of the smaller repertoire. Richness of each repertoire was evaluated using RTK rarefaction, the Chao1 estimator, and Recon v2.1 estimates of unobserved clonotypes. TCRdb provides this immuneACCESS table in a form limited to in-frame rearrangements. Some clones are lacking; in checked studies, under half of them reflect an unresolved V gene, and why the rest are absent is not known. For V, J and clone size, that table is used; D and trimming come from the DNA. The sample table shows 400,000 to 500,000 clones, and around 79% are seen once. 12% of the sample comes from the top ten.

The sample consisted of PBMCs. The sequence is built from TRBV28 and TRBJ1-1, and 10 bases in between align with TRBD1. The TCR originated in a woman aged 35 to 49 in good health. Some clones in this sample may be carry-over from other donors' samples. The CDR3 protein is CASSGTGVTEAFF. Read as DNA, the sequence is TGTGCCAGCAGCGGGACAGGGGTTACTGAAGCTTTCTTT.